This record looks at one T cell receptor beta chain sequence and its context. Antigen: not known. At the Johns Hopkins FTIC core, DNA taken from cultured CD4+ T cells was sequenced by way of the Oncomine TCR Beta short-read assay. From the PCR reads, TCRdb called clonotypes with MiXCR, one entry per CDR3 protein. This table has around 15,000 distinct CDR3 sequences, 40% to 45% appearing once. These data originate in a study of vaccination and CD4 T cells after COVID-19. Study details: Control cultures were given a CEFX pool, an HIV-1 Nef pool, or no peptide.

Treatment indicated: approximately 9-day PBMC culture with coronavirus spike peptide pools or control peptides (ViraFEST assay). The CDR3 extends over 15 amino acids. The germline V gene has CDR1 KGHSH and CDR2 LQKENI. V lost 3 bases, J lost 2 bases, and 1 base stayed unmatched. The sequence was collected from a human donor with COVID-19. Sequencing was performed on cultured CD4+ T cells from blood. The gene calls are TRBV18 and TRBJ2-3; 11 bases are a match to TRBD2. This chain's CDR3 is CASSPTSGDTDTQYF. The CDR3 coding sequence is TGTGCCAGCTCACCGACTAGCGGGGACACAGATACGCAGTATTTT.